Each of the 11 T cell receptor beta chains below was sequenced from the same sample in a study of beta chain features in type 1 diabetes. Expressed TCRB transcripts were sequenced because the entire RNA isolate underwent reverse transcription. This table comes from immunoSEQ multiplex PCR, and its TCRdb copy is limited to in-frame clones, with some not included. The sample lists tens of thousands of clones, about 52% occurring once. Notes on the study in general: Type 1 diabetes patients had TCRB CDR3s that were shorter (moderately but significantly so) in all four CD4+ subsets.

These TCRs are of unknown antigen specificity. Sequenced input: stem cell memory CD4+ T cells from blood. Receptors were obtained from a man aged 30 to 45 with type 1 diabetes.

This clone was counted a few times. CDR3 protein: CASSLQTGDGYTF. Here the CDR3 DNA reads TGTGCCAGCTCACTACAGACAGGGGATGGCTACACCTTC. The V gene is TRBV18, the J gene TRBJ1-2, with TRBD1 identical over 8 bases. The CDR3 is 13 residues long. The trim removed 4 bases at V and 6 bases at J, leaving 4 bases unmatched. CDR1 is KGHSH, CDR2 LQKENI, per germline.

Only one count was recorded for this clone. The chain combines TRBV19 with TRBJ1-2; 7 nucleotides agree with TRBD1. Trimming at V came to 4 bases and at J to 6 bases, leaving 14 bases not matched to a gene. Germline V CDR1 and CDR2: LNHDA, SQIVND (reference sequence). The CDR3 is made up of 16 amino acids. The DNA of the CDR3 is TGTGCCAGTAGTAATGTTGCCCCAGGGGGTACGAATGGCTACACCTTC. This translates into CASSNVAPGGTNGYTF.

V usage is TRBV19 and J usage is TRBJ2-7; 8 nucleotides line up with TRBD1. Trimming cost V 3 bases and J 6 bases; bases outside gene matches: 7. CDR1 and CDR2 from the germline V gene are LNHDA and SQIVND (reference sequence). CDR3 length equals 14 residues. This CDR3 reads CASSIPGQVGEQYF. The DNA of the CDR3 is TGTGCCAGTAGTATTCCGGGACAGGTTGGCGAGCAGTACTTC. Looking up the rest from reference TRBV19 and TRBJ2-7 gives the full variable domain: DGGITQSPKYLFRKEGQNVTLSCEQNLNHDAMYWYRQDPGQGLRLIYYSQIVNDFQKGDIAEGYSVSREKKESFPLTVTSAQKNPTAFYLCASSIPGQVGEQYFGPGTRLTVT.

The chain uses TRBV19 and TRBJ1-1, with 7 bases that match TRBD1. V was clipped by 7 bases and J by 11 bases; unmatched bases: 16. This CDR3 comprises 14 residues. In germline, CDR1 is LNHDA, CDR2 SQIVND (reference sequence). In nucleotides, the CDR3 is TGTGCCAGTACCCCGGGACAGTCCCCGGCGGGGGCTTTCTTT. This translates into CASTPGQSPAGAFF. The full variable domain, in which reference TRBV19 and TRBJ1-1 provide the parts outside the CDR3, is DGGITQSPKYLFRKEGQNVTLSCEQNLNHDAMYWYRQDPGQGLRLIYYSQIVNDFQKGDIAEGYSVSREKKESFPLTVTSAQKNPTAFYLCASTPGQSPAGAFFGQGTRLTVV.

The CDR3 DNA is TGTGCCAGCAGCCGCGGGCCTCGAGGCGGGAATGAGCAGTTCTTC. This sequence encodes CASSRGPRGGNEQFF. The chain links TRBV7-8 to TRBJ2-1; possibly TRBD2 for D (5 bases). CDR1 and CDR2 from the germline V gene are SGHVS and FQNEAQ. Trimming pared 5 bases from V and 7 bases from J, leaving 18 bases between. The CDR3 length is 15 residues.

This chain uses TRBV11-2 with TRBJ2-3; weak D call: TRBD2 (5 bases). CDR1 is SGHAT and CDR2 is FQNNGV in the germline V gene. Trimming took off 6 bases at V and 4 bases at J, with 8 bases between the two ends. The CDR3 extends over 12 amino acids. The CDR3 nucleotides are TGTGCCAGCAGTCGGGGTGCAGATACGCAGTATTTT. Encoded protein: CASSRGADTQYF.

Only one count was recorded for this clone. The gene calls are TRBV18 and TRBJ2-7, with 10 bases that match TRBD1. After removal of 6 bases from V and 4 bases from J, the junction contained 6 bases not matched to a gene. Germline CDR1 and CDR2: KGHSH and LQKENI. This CDR3 contains 14 residues. The chain's CDR3 is CASSDRDRGYEQYF. The CDR3, as DNA: TGTGCCAGCTCCGACCGGGACAGGGGTTACGAGCAGTACTTC.

The V call is TRBV6-1, the J call TRBJ1-5; TRBD1 is a possible D gene (6 bases). Trimming cost V 3 bases and J 6 bases, with 12 bases left between them. Germline V gives CDR1 MNHNS, CDR2 SASEGT. There are 14 residues in the CDR3. The CDR3 region is CASSEEGGGQPQHF. DNA for the CDR3: TGTGCCAGCAGTGAGGAGGGGGGGGGTCAGCCCCAGCATTTT.

In this sample, this clone turned up once. This chain links TRBV27 with TRBJ2-5; 12 nucleotides match TRBD2. The germline CDR1 and CDR2 sequences are MNHEY and SMNVEV (reference sequence). The V segment lost 2 bases and the J segment 3 bases; nucleotides outside the gene matches: 4. This CDR3 is built from 16 residues. The CDR3 spells CASSLTLAGGKETQYF. CDR3 nucleotide sequence: TGTGCCAGCAGTTTAACCCTAGCGGGGGGGAAAGAGACCCAGTACTTC.

The table lists this clone with a few counts. The V gene is TRBV5-4, the J gene TRBJ2-2, with a possible D match to TRBD2 (5 bases). Germline values: CDR1 SGHNT, CDR2 YYREEE (reference sequence). This CDR3 is built from 16 residues. The germline V and J ends were trimmed by 2 bases and 3 bases, with 14 bases remaining between them. As DNA, the CDR3 is TGTGCCAGCAGCTTAGACCCAGGAGGCGACACCGGGGAGCTGTTTTTT. It is translated as CASSLDPGGDTGELFF.

This clone occurred a few times. The V and J genes are TRBV30 and TRBJ1-1; D gene unclear. Trimming removed 2 bases from V and 0 bases from J, with 7 bases in between. Germline V CDR1 and CDR2: GTSNPN, SVGIG (reference sequence). CDR3 length: 13 residues. DNA for the CDR3: TGTGCCTGGAGTAACTTAATGAACACTGAAGCTTTCTTT. Its translation is CAWSNLMNTEAFF.